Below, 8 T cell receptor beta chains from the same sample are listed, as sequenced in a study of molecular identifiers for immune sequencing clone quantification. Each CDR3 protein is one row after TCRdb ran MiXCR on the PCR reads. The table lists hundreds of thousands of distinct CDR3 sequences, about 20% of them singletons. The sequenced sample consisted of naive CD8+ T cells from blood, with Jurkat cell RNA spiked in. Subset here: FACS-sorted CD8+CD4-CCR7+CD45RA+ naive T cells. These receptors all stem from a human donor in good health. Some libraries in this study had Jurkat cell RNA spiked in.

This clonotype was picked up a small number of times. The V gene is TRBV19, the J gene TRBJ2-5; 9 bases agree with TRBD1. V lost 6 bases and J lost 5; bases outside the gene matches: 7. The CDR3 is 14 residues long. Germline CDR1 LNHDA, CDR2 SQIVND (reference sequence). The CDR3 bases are TGTGCCAGTAGCCACGGGACAGGGCTGGAGACCCAGTACTTC. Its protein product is CASSHGTGLETQYF.

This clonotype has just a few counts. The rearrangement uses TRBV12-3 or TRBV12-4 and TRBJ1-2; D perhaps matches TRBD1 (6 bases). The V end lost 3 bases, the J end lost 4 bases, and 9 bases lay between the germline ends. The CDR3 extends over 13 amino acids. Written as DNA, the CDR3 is TGTGCCAGCAGTTTGGGGGCGGTCTATGGCTACACCTTC. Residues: CASSLGAVYGYTF.

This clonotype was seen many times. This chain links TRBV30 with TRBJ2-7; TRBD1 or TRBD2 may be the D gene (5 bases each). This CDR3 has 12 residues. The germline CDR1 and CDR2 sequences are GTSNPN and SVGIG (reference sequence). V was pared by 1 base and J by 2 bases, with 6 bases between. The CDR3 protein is CAWSGGTYEQYF. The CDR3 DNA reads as TGTGCCTGGAGTGGGGGGACCTACGAGCAGTACTTC.

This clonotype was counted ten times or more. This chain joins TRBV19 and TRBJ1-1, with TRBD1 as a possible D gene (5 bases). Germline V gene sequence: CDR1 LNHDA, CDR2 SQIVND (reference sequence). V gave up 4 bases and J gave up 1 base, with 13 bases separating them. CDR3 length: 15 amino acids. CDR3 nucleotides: TGTGCCAGTAGTACTTCAGGGCGAGCGAACACTGAAGCTTTCTTT. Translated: CASSTSGRANTEAFF.

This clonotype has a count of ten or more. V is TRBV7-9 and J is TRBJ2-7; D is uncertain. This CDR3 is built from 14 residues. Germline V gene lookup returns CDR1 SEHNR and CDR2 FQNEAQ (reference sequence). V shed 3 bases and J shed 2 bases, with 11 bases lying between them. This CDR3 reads CASSFTQAPYEQYF. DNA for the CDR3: TGTGCCAGCAGCTTCACCCAGGCCCCCTACGAGCAGTACTTC.

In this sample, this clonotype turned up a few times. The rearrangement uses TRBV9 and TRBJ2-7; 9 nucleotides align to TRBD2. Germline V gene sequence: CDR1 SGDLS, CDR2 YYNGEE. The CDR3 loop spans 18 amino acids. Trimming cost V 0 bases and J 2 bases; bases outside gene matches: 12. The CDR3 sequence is CASSVGAGGLARTYEQYF. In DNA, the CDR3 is TGTGCCAGCAGCGTAGGGGCAGGGGGACTAGCTAGGACCTACGAGCAGTACTTC.

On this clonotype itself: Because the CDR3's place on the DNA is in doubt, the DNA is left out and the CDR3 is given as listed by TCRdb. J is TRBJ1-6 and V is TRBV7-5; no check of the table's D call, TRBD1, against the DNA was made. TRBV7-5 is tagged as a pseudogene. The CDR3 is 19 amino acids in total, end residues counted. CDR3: CISVPEAYLRRARNSPLHF.

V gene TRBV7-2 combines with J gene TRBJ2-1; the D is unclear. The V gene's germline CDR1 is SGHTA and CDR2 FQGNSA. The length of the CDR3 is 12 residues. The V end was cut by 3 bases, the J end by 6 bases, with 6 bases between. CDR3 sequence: CASSFYANEQFF. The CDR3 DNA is TGTGCCAGCAGCTTTTACGCCAATGAGCAGTTCTTC.